The rows below give T cell receptor beta chains drawn from one sample of a study of T-cell reconstitution after alpha-beta-depleted transplantation in children. TCRdb re-called the PCR reads with MiXCR, one entry per CDR3 protein. The sample has some 200,000 distinct CDR3 sequences, approximately 15% seen once; the top ten hold less than 15%. The sequencing used PBMCs from the stem cell graft donor, collected from the stem cell graft. These receptors were collected from a human donor who donated a stem cell graft to a child with acute lymphoblastic leukemia. The CDR3 runs from the conserved cysteine through the conserved F or W. Each record gives: V gene, J gene, CDR3 protein.

V gene: TRBV29-1
J gene: TRBJ2-7
CDR3 protein: CSVEDQSTIEQYF

V gene: TRBV12-3/TRBV12-4
J gene: TRBJ1-1
CDR3 protein: CASTRGPMNTEAFF

V gene: TRBV20-1
J gene: TRBJ1-1
CDR3 protein: CSAPDRAMNTEAFF

V gene: TRBV5-1
J gene: TRBJ2-1
CDR3 protein: CASSLEGTSGRTAQFF

V gene: TRBV6-5
J gene: TRBJ2-1
CDR3 protein: CASSLSGRSSSYNEQFF

V gene: TRBV29-1
J gene: TRBJ2-1
CDR3 protein: CSVEEGPVEQFF

V gene: TRBV5-1
J gene: TRBJ2-2
CDR3 protein: CASSLASQGARTGELFF

V gene: TRBV10-3
J gene: TRBJ2-3
CDR3 protein: CAISDSSGGTDTQYF

V gene: TRBV6-2/TRBV6-3
J gene: TRBJ1-1
CDR3 protein: CASSYRGIEAFF

V gene: TRBV29-1
J gene: TRBJ2-1
CDR3 protein: CSVVKGSWQSDEQFF

V gene: TRBV12-3/TRBV12-4
J gene: TRBJ2-1
CDR3 protein: CASRLAGTSYNEQFF

V gene: TRBV19
J gene: TRBJ1-5
CDR3 protein: CASSPVAGRTQHF

V gene: TRBV18
J gene: TRBJ2-1
CDR3 protein: CASSPITGGGDEQFF

V gene: TRBV29-1
J gene: TRBJ2-1
CDR3 protein: CSVAGGQGAYEQFF

V gene: TRBV7-2
J gene: TRBJ1-2
CDR3 protein: CASSPRTGLYGYTF

V gene: TRBV20-1
J gene: TRBJ2-7
CDR3 protein: CSARPLAESSYEQYF

V gene: TRBV5-1
J gene: TRBJ2-7
CDR3 protein: CASSSLYEQYF

V gene: TRBV24-1
J gene: TRBJ2-1
CDR3 protein: CATSDSSDPRQEQFF

V gene: TRBV20-1
J gene: TRBJ1-5
CDR3 protein: CSARGDRDQPQHF

V gene: TRBV5-1
J gene: TRBJ2-3
CDR3 protein: CASSLLAPSTDTQYF

V gene: TRBV7-9
J gene: TRBJ2-3
CDR3 protein: CASSPNEDTQYF

V gene: TRBV25-1
J gene: TRBJ2-2
CDR3 protein: CASSDPMGGQGTAGELFF

V gene: TRBV25-1
J gene: TRBJ2-5
CDR3 protein: CASSGASSGDQETQYF

V gene: TRBV5-6
J gene: TRBJ2-5
CDR3 protein: CASTDRGSWETQYF

V gene: TRBV19
J gene: TRBJ2-5
CDR3 protein: CASNEGGLTGGETQYF

V gene: TRBV5-1
J gene: TRBJ2-7
CDR3 protein: CASSPEARGDEQYF

V gene: TRBV29-1
J gene: TRBJ2-7
CDR3 protein: CSVLVHGPYEQYF

V gene: TRBV12-3/TRBV12-4
J gene: TRBJ1-5
CDR3 protein: CASSLGEKRPQHF

V gene: TRBV7-9
J gene: TRBJ1-2
CDR3 protein: CASSLNLAGAEGYTF

V gene: TRBV6-1
J gene: TRBJ2-5
CDR3 protein: CASPHPPQRDGETQYF

V gene: TRBV19
J gene: TRBJ2-3
CDR3 protein: CTSSIPSTDTQYF

V gene: TRBV5-5
J gene: TRBJ1-1
CDR3 protein: CASSLVGDGEAFF

V gene: TRBV25-1
J gene: TRBJ2-2
CDR3 protein: CASSPRGAGELFF

V gene: TRBV5-1
J gene: TRBJ2-5
CDR3 protein: CASTSSTSGRQETQYF

V gene: TRBV16
J gene: TRBJ2-1
CDR3 protein: CASSPSDRGNEQFF

V gene: TRBV11-2
J gene: TRBJ2-7
CDR3 protein: CASSLDTDYEQYF

V gene: TRBV12-3/TRBV12-4
J gene: TRBJ1-1
CDR3 protein: CASSVGTVNTEAFF

V gene: TRBV29-1
J gene: TRBJ1-2
CDR3 protein: CSVEEARGREYGYTF

V gene: TRBV7-8
J gene: TRBJ1-5
CDR3 protein: CASTSRPGQFQPQHF

V gene: TRBV29-1
J gene: TRBJ2-7
CDR3 protein: CSVDGAGGRDEQYF

V gene: TRBV19
J gene: TRBJ2-3
CDR3 protein: CASSSGTSGPNVGDTQYF

V gene: TRBV7-9
J gene: TRBJ2-1
CDR3 protein: CASSPTRVEQFF

V gene: TRBV18
J gene: TRBJ1-1
CDR3 protein: CASSPPGQGNTEAFF

V gene: TRBV28
J gene: TRBJ1-5
CDR3 protein: CASSWRGNQPQHF

V gene: TRBV7-9
J gene: TRBJ2-1
CDR3 protein: CASTLVGEGRNEQFF

V gene: TRBV7-6
J gene: TRBJ1-1
CDR3 protein: CASIDDGSLNTEAFF

V gene: TRBV20-1
J gene: TRBJ2-2
CDR3 protein: CSALVEATGTGRVRRGELFF

V gene: TRBV3-1
J gene: TRBJ2-3
CDR3 protein: CASSQDWRIPPDTQYF

V gene: TRBV12-3/TRBV12-4
J gene: TRBJ1-5
CDR3 protein: CASSLRMGPQHF

V gene: TRBV20-1
J gene: TRBJ2-1
CDR3 protein: CSARRQAGASYNEQFF

V gene: TRBV5-1
J gene: TRBJ1-2
CDR3 protein: CASSLDEAVSYGYTF

V gene: TRBV7-9
J gene: TRBJ2-7
CDR3 protein: CASSFPGDSSYEQYF

V gene: TRBV5-1
J gene: TRBJ2-4
CDR3 protein: CASSPWGYENIQYF

V gene: TRBV12-3/TRBV12-4
J gene: TRBJ2-7
CDR3 protein: CASAGGLEQYF

V gene: TRBV5-5
J gene: TRBJ1-5
CDR3 protein: CASSLGGGINQPQHF

V gene: TRBV12-3/TRBV12-4
J gene: TRBJ2-7
CDR3 protein: CASSWGRPYEQYF

V gene: TRBV20-1
J gene: TRBJ1-1
CDR3 protein: CSARERHSNTEAFF

V gene: TRBV4-1
J gene: TRBJ2-7
CDR3 protein: CASSTPGLAGVGEQYF

V gene: TRBV12-3/TRBV12-4
J gene: TRBJ1-4
CDR3 protein: CACRGPTNEKLFF

V gene: TRBV19
J gene: TRBJ2-5
CDR3 protein: CASGRETQYF